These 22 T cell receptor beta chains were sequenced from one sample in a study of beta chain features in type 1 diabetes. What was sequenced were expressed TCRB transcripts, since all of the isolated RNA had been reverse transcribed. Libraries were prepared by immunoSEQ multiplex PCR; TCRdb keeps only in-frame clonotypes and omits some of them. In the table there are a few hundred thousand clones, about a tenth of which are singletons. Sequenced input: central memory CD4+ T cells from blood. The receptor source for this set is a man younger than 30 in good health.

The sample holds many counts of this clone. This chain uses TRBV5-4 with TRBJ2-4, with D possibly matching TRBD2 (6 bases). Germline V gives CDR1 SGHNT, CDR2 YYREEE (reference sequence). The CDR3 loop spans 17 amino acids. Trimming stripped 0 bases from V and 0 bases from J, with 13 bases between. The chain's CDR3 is CASSLAPGRLAKNIQYF. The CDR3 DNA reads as TGTGCCAGCAGCTTGGCCCCGGGGAGGCTAGCCAAAAACATTCAGTACTTC. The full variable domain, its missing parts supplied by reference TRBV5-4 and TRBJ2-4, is ETGVTQSPTHLIKTRGQQVTLRCSSQSGHNTVSWYQQALGQGPQFIFQYYREEENGRGNFPPRFSGLQFPNYSSELNVNALELDDSALYLCASSLAPGRLAKNIQYFGAGTRLSVL.

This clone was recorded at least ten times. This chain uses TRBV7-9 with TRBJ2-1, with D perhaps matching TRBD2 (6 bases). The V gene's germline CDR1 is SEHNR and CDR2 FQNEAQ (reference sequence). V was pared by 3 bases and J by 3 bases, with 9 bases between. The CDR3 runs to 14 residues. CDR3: CASSLEGFYNEQFF. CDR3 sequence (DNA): TGTGCCAGCAGCTTGGAGGGCTTCTACAATGAGCAGTTCTTC. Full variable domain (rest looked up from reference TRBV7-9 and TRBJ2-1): DTGVSQNPRHKITKRGQNVTFRCDPISEHNRLYWYRQTLGQGPEFLTYFQNEAQLEKSRLLSDRFSAERPKGSFSTLEIQRTEQGDSAMYLCASSLEGFYNEQFFGPGTRLTVL.

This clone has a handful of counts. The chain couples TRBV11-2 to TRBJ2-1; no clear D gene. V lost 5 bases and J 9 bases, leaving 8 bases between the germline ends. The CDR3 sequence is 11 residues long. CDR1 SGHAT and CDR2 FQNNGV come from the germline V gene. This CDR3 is CASSLLLEQFF. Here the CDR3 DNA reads TGTGCCAGCAGCCTGCTACTTGAGCAGTTCTTC.

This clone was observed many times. For the CDR3, the DNA is TGTGCCAGCAGCAAAGGATCCAGCGGGAGAGGAGAGACCCAGTACTTC. This encodes CASSKGSSGRGETQYF. The chain uses TRBV21-1 and TRBJ2-5; the D call of TRBD2 is as the table states it, not checked on the DNA. TRBV21-1 has pseudogene status. CDR3 size: 16 residues.

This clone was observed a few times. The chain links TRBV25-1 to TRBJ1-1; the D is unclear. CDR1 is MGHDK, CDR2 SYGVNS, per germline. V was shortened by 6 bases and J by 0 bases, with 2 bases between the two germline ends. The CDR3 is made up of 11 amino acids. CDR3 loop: CASRMNTEAFF. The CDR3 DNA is TGTGCCAGCAGAATGAACACTGAAGCTTTCTTT.

The CDR3 sequence is CASSFVETQYF. In DNA form, the CDR3 reads TGCGCCAGCAGCTTCGTAGAGACCCAGTACTTC. V is TRBV5-1 and J is TRBJ2-5; D gene unclear. Trimming cost V 2 bases and J 4 bases, with 3 bases left between them. This CDR3 has 11 residues. CDR1 SGHRS and CDR2 YFSETQ come from the germline V gene.

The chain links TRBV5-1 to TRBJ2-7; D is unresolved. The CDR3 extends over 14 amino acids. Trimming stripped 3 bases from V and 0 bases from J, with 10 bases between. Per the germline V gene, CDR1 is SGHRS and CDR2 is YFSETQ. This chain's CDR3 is CASSSVLSSYEQYF. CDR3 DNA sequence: TGCGCCAGCAGCTCGGTGCTGAGCTCCTACGAGCAGTACTTC.

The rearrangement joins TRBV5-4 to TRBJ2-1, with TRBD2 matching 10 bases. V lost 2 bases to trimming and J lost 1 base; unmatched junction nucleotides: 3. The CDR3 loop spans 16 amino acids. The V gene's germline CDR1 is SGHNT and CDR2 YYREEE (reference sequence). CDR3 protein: CASSFPAGGSYNEQFF. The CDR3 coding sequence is TGTGCCAGCAGCTTCCCAGCGGGAGGGTCCTACAATGAGCAGTTCTTC.

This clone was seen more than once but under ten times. The CDR3, as DNA: TGTGCCAGCAGCCGCCACAGGGTGGCGAACACCGGGGAGCTGTTTTTT. Protein: CASSRHRVANTGELFF. The chain recombines TRBV14 with TRBJ2-2, with a possible D match to TRBD1 (6 bases). V shed 4 bases and J shed 0 bases, with 12 bases lying between them. CDR1 is SGHDN, CDR2 FVKESK, per germline. The CDR3 has 16 residues.

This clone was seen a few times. The CDR3 coding sequence is TGTGCCAGCAGCTTACAGGTCTATGAGCAGTTCTTC. Encoded protein: CASSLQVYEQFF. The V gene is TRBV7-2, the J gene TRBJ2-1; D is ambiguous. With 2 bases removed from V and 8 bases from J, the gap between germline ends came to 7 bases. This CDR3 has 12 residues. Germline V gene sequence: CDR1 SGHTA, CDR2 FQGNSA.

CDR3: CASSLLPGLAQFF. The CDR3 DNA reads TGTGCCAGCAGCCTACTGCCGGGACTAGCCCAGTTCTTC. J is TRBJ2-1 and V is TRBV7-3; 9 positions match TRBD2. The CDR3 contains 13 residues. V shed 5 bases and J 13 bases; nucleotides not matched to a gene: 9. CDR1 is SGHTA, CDR2 FQGTGA, per germline.

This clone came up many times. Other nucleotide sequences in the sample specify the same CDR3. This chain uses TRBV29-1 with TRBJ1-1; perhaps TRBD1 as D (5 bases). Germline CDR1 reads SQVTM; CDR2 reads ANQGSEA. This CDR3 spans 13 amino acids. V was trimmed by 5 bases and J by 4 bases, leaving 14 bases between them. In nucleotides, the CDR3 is TGCAGCGTTCGGACATCGACGGGCACTGAAGCTTTCTTT. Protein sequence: CSVRTSTGTEAFF.

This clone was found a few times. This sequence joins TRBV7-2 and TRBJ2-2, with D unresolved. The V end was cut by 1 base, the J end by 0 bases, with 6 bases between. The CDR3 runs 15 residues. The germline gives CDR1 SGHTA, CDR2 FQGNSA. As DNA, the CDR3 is TGTGCCAGCAGCTTAGAGGCAGCGAACACCGGGGAGCTGTTTTTT. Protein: CASSLEAANTGELFF.

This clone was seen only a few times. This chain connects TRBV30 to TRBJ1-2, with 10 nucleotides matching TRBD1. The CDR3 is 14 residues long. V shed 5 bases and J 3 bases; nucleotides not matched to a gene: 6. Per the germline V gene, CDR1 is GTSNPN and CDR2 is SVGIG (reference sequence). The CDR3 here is CAWARQGAYYGYTF. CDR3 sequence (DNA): TGTGCCTGGGCACGACAGGGGGCCTACTATGGCTACACCTTC.

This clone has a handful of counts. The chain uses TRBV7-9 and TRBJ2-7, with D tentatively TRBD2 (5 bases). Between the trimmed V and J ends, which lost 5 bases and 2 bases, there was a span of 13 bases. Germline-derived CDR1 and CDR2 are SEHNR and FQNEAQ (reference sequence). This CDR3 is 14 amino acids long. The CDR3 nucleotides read TGTGCCAGCAGCCTTATGGACGGGACCTACGAGCAGTACTTC. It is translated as CASSLMDGTYEQYF.

CDR3 residues: CSVGGRGRGNTGELFF. DNA of the CDR3: TGCAGCGTTGGCGGCAGGGGACGGGGTAACACCGGGGAGCTGTTTTTT. J is TRBJ2-2 and V is TRBV29-1; TRBD1 might be the D (6 bases). V gave up 4 bases and J gave up 2 bases, with 17 bases separating them. Germline CDR1 reads SQVTM; CDR2 reads ANQGSEA. This CDR3 region has 16 residues.

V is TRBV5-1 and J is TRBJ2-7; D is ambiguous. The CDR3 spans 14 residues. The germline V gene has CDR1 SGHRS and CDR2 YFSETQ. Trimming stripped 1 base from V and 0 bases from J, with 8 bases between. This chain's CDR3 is CASSLTESSYEQYF. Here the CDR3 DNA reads TGCGCCAGCAGCTTGACAGAGAGCTCCTACGAGCAGTACTTC.

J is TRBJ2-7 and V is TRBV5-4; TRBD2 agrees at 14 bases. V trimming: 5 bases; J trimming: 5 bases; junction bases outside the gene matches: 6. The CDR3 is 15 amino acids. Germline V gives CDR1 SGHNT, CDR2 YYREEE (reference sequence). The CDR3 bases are TGTGCCAGCAGACTTGGGACTAGCGGGAGCAACGAGCAGTACTTC. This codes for CASRLGTSGSNEQYF.

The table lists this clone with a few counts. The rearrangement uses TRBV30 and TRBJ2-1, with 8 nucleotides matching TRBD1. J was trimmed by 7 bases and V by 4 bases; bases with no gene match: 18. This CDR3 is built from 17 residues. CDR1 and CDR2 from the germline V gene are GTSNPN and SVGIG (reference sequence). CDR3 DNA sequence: TGTGCCTGGACCCTACTGGATGACAGGGGATTTAGGAATGAGCAGTTCTTC. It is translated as CAWTLLDDRGFRNEQFF.

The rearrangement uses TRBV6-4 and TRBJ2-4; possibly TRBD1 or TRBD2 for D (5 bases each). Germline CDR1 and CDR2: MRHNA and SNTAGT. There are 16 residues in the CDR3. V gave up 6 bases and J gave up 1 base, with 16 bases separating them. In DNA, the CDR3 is TGTGCCAGCAGAACCGGGGACCTGGTGGCCAAAAACATTCAGTACTTC. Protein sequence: CASRTGDLVAKNIQYF.

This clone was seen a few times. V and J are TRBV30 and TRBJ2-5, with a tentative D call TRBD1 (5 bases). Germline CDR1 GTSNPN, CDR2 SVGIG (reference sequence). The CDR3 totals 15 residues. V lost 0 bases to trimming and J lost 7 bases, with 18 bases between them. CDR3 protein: CAWSVLGLLLGTQYF. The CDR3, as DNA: TGTGCCTGGAGTGTCTTGGGGCTGTTGCTAGGGACCCAGTACTTC.

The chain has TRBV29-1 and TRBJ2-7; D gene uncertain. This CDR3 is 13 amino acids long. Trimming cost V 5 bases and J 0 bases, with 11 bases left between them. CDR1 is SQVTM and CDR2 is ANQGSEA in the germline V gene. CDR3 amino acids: CSVKEGSSYEQYF. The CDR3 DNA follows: TGCAGCGTTAAGGAAGGAAGCTCCTACGAGCAGTACTTC.